This TCR beta chain was observed in a study of post-analysis software for immune sequencing data. About the study: Disease courses included relapsing-remitting, secondary progressive and progressive-relapsing multiple sclerosis.

Unique-molecular-identifier-tagged TCR beta cDNA libraries were used. Each sample of about 0.95 to 11 million input T cells yielded about 500,000 cDNA molecules, so each molecule approximated one T cell. TCRdb called the PCR reads again in MiXCR, with one record for every CDR3 protein. Of hundreds of thousands of distinct CDR3 sequences detected, 53% appear once; the ten largest clones hold roughly 4.4%. Regarding the study as a whole: For normalized Chao1 diversity, multiple sclerosis patients scored significantly lower than controls did. Samples from one preparation batch, clustered by F measure, grouped strongly together.

Turning to this clonotype: Its antigen remains unidentified.

The TCR comes from a girl between 5 and 17 years old with multiple sclerosis. Sequenced input: blood.

CDR3 nucleotides: TGTGCTAGTGGCCGGGGACAGGACAGGGTGTCCCAAAGTAACTATGGCTACACCTTC. Translated, it gives CASGRGQDRVSQSNYGYTF. The chain recombines TRBV12-5 with TRBJ1-2; 8 bases are a match to TRBD1. Trimming took 6 bases from V and 1 from J; bases not matched to a gene: 19. The CDR3 consists of 19 residues. Germline CDR1 reads LGHNT; CDR2 reads FRNRAP.